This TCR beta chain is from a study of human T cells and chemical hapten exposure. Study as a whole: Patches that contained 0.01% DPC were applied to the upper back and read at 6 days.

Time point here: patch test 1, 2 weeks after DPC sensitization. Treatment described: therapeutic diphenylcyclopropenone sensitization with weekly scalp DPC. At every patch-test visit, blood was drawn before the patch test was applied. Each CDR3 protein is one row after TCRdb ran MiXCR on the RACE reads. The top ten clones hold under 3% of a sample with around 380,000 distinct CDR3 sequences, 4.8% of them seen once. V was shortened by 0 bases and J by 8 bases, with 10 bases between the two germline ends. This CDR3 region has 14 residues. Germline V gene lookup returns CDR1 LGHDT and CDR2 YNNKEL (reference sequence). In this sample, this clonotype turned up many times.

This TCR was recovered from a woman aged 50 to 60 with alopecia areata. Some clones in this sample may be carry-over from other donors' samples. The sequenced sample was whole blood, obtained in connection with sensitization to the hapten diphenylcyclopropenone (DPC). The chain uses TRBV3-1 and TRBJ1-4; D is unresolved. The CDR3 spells CASSQDRGPEKLFF. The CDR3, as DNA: TGTGCCAGCAGCCAAGATCGAGGTCCCGAAAAACTGTTTTTT.